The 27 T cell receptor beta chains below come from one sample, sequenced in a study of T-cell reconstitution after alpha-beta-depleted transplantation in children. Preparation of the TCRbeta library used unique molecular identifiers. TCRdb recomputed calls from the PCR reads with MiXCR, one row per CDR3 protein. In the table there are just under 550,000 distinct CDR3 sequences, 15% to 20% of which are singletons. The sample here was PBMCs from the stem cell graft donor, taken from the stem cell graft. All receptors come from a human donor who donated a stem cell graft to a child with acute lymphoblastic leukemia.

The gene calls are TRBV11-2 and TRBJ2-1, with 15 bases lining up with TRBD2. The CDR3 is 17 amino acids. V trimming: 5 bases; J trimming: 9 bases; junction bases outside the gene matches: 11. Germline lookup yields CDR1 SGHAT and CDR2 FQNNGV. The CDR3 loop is CASSRSRTSGRAGEQFF. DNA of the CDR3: TGTGCCAGCAGCCGTTCCAGGACTAGCGGGAGGGCGGGTGAGCAGTTCTTC.

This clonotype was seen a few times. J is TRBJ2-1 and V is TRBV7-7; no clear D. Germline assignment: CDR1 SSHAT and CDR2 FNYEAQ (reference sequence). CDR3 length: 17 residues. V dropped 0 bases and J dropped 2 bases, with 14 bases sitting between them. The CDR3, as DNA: TGTGCCAGCAGCTTAGCGGCCCCGACGTTCACCTACAATGAGCAGTTCTTC. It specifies CASSLAAPTFTYNEQFF.

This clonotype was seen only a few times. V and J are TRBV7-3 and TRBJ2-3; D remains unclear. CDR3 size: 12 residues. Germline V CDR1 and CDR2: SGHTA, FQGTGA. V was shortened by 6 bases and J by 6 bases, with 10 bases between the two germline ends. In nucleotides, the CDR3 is TGTGCCAGCAGTCGCGTCAGGGATACGCAGTATTTT. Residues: CASSRVRDTQYF.

The CDR3 here is CASSLEQPVNTEAFF. CDR3 nucleotide sequence: TGCGCCAGCAGCTTGGAGCAACCGGTGAACACTGAAGCTTTCTTT. The chain combines TRBV5-1 with TRBJ1-1; D gene ambiguous. From germline, CDR1 is SGHRS and CDR2 YFSETQ. The CDR3 sequence is 15 residues long. With 0 bases removed from V and 0 bases from J, the gap between germline ends came to 9 bases. Full variable domain (rest looked up from reference TRBV5-1 and TRBJ1-1): KAGVTQTPRYLIKTRGQQVTLSCSPISGHRSVSWYQQTPGQGLQFLFEYFSETQRNKGNFPGRFSGRQFSNSRSEMNVSTLELGDSALYLCASSLEQPVNTEAFFGQGTRLTVV.

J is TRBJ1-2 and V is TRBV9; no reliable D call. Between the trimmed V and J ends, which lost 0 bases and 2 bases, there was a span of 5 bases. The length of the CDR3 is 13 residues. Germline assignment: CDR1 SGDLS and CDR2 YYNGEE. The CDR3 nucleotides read TGTGCCAGCAGCGTAGGACCGAACTATGGCTACACCTTC. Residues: CASSVGPNYGYTF.

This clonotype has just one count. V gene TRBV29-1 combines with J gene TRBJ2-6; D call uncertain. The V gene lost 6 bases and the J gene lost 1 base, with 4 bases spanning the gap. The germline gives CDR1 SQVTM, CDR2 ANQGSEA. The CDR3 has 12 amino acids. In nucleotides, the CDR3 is TGCAGCGTCAGATCTGGGGCCAACGTCCTGACTTTC. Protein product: CSVRSGANVLTF.

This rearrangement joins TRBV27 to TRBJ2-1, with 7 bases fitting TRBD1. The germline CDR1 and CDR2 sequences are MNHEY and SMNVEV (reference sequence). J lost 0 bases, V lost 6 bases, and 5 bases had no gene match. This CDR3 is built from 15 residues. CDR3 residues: CASSRGSSSYNEQFF. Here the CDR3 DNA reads TGTGCCAGCAGCAGGGGGTCCAGCTCCTACAATGAGCAGTTCTTC.

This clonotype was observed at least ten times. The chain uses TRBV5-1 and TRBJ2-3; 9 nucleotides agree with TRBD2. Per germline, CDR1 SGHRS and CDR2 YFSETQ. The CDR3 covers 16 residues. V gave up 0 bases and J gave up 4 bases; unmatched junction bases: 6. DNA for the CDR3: TGCGCCAGCAGCTTGGGGTTAGCGGGAGTAGCAGATACGCAGTATTTT. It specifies CASSLGLAGVADTQYF.

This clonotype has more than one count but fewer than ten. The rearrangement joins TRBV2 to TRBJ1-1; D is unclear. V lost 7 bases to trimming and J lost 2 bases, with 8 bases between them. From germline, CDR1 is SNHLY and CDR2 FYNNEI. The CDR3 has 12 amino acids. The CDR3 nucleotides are TGTGCCAGCACCTCTGATAACACTGAAGCTTTCTTT. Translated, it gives CASTSDNTEAFF.

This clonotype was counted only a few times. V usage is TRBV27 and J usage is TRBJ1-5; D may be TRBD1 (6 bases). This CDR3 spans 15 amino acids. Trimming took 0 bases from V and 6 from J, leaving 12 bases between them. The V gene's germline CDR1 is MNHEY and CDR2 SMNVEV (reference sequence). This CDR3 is CASSLSGAGRQPQHF. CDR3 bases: TGTGCCAGCAGTTTATCGGGGGCAGGTCGTCAGCCCCAGCATTTT.

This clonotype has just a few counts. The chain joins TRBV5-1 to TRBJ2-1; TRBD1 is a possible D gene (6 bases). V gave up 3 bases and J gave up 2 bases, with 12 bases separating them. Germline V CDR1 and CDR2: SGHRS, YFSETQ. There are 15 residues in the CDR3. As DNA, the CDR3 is TGCGCCAGCAGCTCCCGGGACACGGCCTACAATGAGCAGTTCTTC. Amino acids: CASSSRDTAYNEQFF.

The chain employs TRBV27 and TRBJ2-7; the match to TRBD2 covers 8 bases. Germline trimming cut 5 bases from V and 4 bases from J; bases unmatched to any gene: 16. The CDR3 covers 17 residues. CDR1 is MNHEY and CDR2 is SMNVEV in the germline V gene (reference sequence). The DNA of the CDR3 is TGTGCCAGCAGTCGGGGGGGCCGACCGACCTTCCTATACGAGCAGTACTTC. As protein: CASSRGGRPTFLYEQYF.

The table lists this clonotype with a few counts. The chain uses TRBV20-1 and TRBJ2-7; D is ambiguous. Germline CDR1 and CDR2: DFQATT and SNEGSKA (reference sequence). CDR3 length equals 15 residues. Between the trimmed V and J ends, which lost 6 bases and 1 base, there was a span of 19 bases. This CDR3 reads CSAGIPAGGSYEQYF. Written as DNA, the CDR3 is TGCAGTGCCGGCATCCCGGCAGGCGGTTCCTACGAGCAGTACTTC.

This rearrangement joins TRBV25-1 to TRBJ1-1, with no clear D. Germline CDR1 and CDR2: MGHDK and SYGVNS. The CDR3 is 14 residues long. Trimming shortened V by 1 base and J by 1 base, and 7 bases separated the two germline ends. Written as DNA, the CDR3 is TGTGCCAGCAGTGAATGGCACACGAACACTGAAGCTTTCTTT. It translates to CASSEWHTNTEAFF. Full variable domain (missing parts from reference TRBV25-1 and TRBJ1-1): EADIYQTPRYLVIGTGKKITLECSQTMGHDKMYWYQQDPGMELHLIHYSYGVNSTEKGDLSSESTVSRIRTEHFPLTLESARPSHTSQYLCASSEWHTNTEAFFGQGTRLTVV.

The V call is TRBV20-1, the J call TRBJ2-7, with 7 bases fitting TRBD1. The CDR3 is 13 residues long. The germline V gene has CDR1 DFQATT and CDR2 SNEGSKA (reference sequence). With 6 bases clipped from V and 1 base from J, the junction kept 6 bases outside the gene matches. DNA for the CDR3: TGCAGTGCGACAGGGTATGGTTCCTACGAGCAGTACTTC. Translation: CSATGYGSYEQYF.

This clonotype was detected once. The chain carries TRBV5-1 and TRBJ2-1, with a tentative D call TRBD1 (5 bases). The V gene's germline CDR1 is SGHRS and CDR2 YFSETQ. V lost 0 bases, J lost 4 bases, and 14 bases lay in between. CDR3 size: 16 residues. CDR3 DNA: TGCGCCAGCAGCTTGGGGGGCAGCGTTTATTACAATGAGCAGTTCTTC. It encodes CASSLGGSVYYNEQFF.

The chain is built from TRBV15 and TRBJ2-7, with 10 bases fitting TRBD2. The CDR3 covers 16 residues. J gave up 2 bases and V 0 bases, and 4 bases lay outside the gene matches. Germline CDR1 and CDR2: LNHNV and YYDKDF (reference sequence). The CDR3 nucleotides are TGTGCCACCAGCAGAGACCCTACTAGCGGGGCCTACGAGCAGTACTTC. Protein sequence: CATSRDPTSGAYEQYF. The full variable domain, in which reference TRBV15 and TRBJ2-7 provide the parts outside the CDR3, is DAMVIQNPRYQVTQFGKPVTLSCSQTLNHNVMYWYQQKSSQAPKLLFHYYDKDFNNEADTPDNFQSRRPNTSFCFLDIRSPGLGDTAMYLCATSRDPTSGAYEQYFGPGTRLTVT.

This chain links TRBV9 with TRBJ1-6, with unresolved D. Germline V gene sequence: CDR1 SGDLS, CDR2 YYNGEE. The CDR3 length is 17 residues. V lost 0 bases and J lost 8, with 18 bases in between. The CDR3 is CASSVDLNPGTYSPLHF. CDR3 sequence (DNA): TGTGCCAGCAGCGTAGACCTGAACCCCGGCACTTATTCACCCCTCCACTTT.

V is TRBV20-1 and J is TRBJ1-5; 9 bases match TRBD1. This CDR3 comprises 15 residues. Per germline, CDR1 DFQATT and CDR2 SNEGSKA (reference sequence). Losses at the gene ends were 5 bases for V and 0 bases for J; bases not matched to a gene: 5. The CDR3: CSAGGQGNSNQPQHF. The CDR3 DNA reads TGCAGTGCTGGGGGACAGGGCAATAGCAATCAGCCCCAGCATTTT.

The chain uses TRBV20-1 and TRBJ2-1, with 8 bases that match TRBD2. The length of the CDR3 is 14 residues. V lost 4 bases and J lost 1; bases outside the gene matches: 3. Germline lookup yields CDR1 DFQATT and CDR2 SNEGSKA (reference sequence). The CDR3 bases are TGCAGTGCTATAAAGCGGGAGTCCTACAATGAGCAGTTCTTC. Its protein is CSAIKRESYNEQFF.

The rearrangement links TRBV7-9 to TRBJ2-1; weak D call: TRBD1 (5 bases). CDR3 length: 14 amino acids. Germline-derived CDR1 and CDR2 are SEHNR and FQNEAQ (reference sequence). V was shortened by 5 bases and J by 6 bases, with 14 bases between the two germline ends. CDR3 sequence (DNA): TGTGCCAGCAGCCCCTCTATGGGGCCCAATGAGCAGTTCTTC. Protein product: CASSPSMGPNEQFF.

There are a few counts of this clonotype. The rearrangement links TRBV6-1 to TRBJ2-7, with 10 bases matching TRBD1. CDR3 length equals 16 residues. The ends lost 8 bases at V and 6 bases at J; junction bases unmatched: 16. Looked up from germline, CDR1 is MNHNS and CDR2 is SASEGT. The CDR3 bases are TGTGCCAGCGTGGAACCGGGGGGACAGGGGTCTTTCGAGCAGTACTTC. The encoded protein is CASVEPGGQGSFEQYF.

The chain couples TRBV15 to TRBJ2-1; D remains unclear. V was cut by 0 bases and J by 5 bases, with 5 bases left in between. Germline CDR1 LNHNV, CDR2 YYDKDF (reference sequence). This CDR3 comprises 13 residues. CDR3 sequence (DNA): TGTGCCACCAGCAGAGACGGAAACAATGAGCAGTTCTTC. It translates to CATSRDGNNEQFF.

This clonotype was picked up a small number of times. The CDR3 nucleotides read TGTGCCAGCAGAGCGGGACTAGCGGTCCCAGATACGCAGTATTTT. Translating gives CASRAGLAVPDTQYF. The chain recombines TRBV12-3 or TRBV12-4 with TRBJ2-3, with 11 nucleotides matching TRBD2. The trim removed 6 bases at V and 4 bases at J, leaving 6 bases unmatched. The CDR3 has 15 residues.

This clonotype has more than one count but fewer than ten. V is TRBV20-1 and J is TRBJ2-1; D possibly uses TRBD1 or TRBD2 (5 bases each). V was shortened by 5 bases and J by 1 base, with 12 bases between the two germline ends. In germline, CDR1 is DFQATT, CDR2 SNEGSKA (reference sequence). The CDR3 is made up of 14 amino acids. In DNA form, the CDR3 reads TGCAGTGCTGACCGGGACGATTCCTACAATGAGCAGTTCTTC. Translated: CSADRDDSYNEQFF.

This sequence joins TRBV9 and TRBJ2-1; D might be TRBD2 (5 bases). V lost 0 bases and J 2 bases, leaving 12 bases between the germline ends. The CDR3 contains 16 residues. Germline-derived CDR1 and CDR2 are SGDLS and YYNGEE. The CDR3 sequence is CASSVATGEPYNEQFF. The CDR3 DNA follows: TGTGCCAGCAGCGTAGCTACCGGGGAACCCTACAATGAGCAGTTCTTC.

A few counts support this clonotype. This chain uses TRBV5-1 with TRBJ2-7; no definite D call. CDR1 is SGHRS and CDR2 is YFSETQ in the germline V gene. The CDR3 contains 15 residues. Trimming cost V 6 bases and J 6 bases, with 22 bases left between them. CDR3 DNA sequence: TGCGCCAGCATGCTCTCAGTGGCGGCCCTTTCCGAGCAGTACTTC. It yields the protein CASMLSVAALSEQYF.